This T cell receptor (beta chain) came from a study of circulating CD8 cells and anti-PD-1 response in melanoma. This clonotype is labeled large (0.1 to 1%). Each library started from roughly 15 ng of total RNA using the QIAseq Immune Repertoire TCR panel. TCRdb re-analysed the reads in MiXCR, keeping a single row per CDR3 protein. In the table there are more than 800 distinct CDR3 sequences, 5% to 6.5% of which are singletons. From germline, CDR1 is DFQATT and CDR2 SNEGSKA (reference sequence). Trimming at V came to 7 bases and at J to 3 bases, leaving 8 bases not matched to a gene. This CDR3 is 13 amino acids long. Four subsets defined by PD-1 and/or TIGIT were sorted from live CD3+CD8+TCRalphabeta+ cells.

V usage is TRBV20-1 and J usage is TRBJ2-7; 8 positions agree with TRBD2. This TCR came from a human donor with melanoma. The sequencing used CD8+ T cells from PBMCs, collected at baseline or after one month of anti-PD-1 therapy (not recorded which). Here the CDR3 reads CSVRTSRDYEQYF. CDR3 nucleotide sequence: TGCAGTGTGCGGACTAGCCGGGACTACGAGCAGTACTTC.